Listed below are T cell receptor beta chains from one sample, sequenced in a study of regulatory T cells in long-lasting Graves disease. MiXCR was run by TCRdb on the multiplex PCR reads, yielding one entry per CDR3 protein. The table lists some 410,000 distinct CDR3 sequences, about a sixth of them singletons. This same sample was also taken into another study, of T cells in Graves' hyperthyroidism and ophthalmopathy.

The specimen comprised peripheral blood mononuclear cells (PBMCs), sampled at new diagnosis, from a patient treated with antithyroid drugs. Receptors originate from a woman between 25 and 40 years old with Graves disease. CDR3s include the opening cysteine and the closing phenylalanine or tryptophan. D genes are given only for firm matches. Not every row has a clone size; where given, it reads once, few, many or a size class.

>many|TRBJ2-1|TRBV20-1|TRBD2
CSAMQIAGQLYNEQFF
TGCAGTGCTATGCAGATAGCGGGTCAGCTCTACAATGAGCAGTTCTTC
>many|TRBJ2-2|TRBV28|NA
CASSLQGLTTGELFF
TGTGCCAGCAGTTTGCAGGGACTGACCACCGGGGAGCTGTTTTTT
>NA|TRBJ1-1|TRBV30|NA
CAWHGGAVTEAFF
TGTGCCTGGCATGGGGGCGCGGTGACTGAAGCTTTCTTT
>many|TRBJ2-7|TRBV6-1|TRBD2
CASRKGREAPRGEQYF
TGTGCCAGCAGAAAGGGGCGGGAGGCCCCCAGGGGCGAGCAGTACTTC
>many|TRBJ1-4|TRBV6-1|TRBD1
CASSEMRGRHEKLFF
TGTGCCAGCAGTGAAATGAGGGGGCGGCATGAAAAACTGTTTTTT
>many|TRBJ2-3|TRBV10-3|NA
CAIRIDGSTDTQYF
TGTGCCATCAGGATTGACGGAAGCACAGATACGCAGTATTTT
>NA|TRBJ1-2|TRBV20-1|NA
CSAREPGRYGYTF
TGCAGTGCTAGAGAACCGGGCCGCTATGGCTACACCTTC
>NA|TRBJ2-1|TRBV2|NA
CASSARVGNNEQFF
TGTGCCAGCAGTGCTAGAGTTGGGAACAATGAGCAGTTCTTC
>NA|TRBJ1-2|TRBV9|TRBD1
CASSVGQGINYGYTF
TGTGCCAGCAGCGTCGGACAGGGGATTAACTATGGCTACACCTTC
>few|TRBJ2-1|TRBV15|NA
CATSSVVGTRNEQFF
TGTGCCACCAGCAGTGTCGTCGGGACGAGGAATGAGCAGTTCTTC